This is a list of T cell receptor beta chains from one sample in a study of T-cell memory formation after mild COVID-19. TCRdb fed the 5' RACE reads into MiXCR, producing one record per CDR3 protein. The sample lists about half a million distinct CDR3 sequences; about 20% were seen once. The sequenced sample was PBMCs or a T cell subset sorted from them (not recorded which). Receptor source: an adult woman who had mild COVID-19 (a few samples of this study predate the infection). Cell type and time point are not known. The CDR3 runs from the conserved cysteine through the conserved F or W. D genes are given only for firm matches. Size values are once, few and many counts, or a class for expanded clones, and some rows have none.

>-|few|TRBV7-9|TRBJ2-7
CASSLIGIGYEQYF
TGTGCCAGCAGCTTAATAGGGATAGGATACGAGCAGTACTTC
>-|-|TRBV12-3/TRBV12-4|TRBJ2-5
CASADSNQETQYF
TGTGCCAGCGCCGACAGCAACCAAGAGACCCAGTACTTC
>-|few|TRBV29-1|TRBJ2-5
CSVEEADSSDQETQYF
TGCAGCGTTGAAGAGGCGGACTCCTCGGACCAAGAGACCCAGTACTTC
>-|few|TRBV7-9|TRBJ1-1
CASSSAPGTQGGTEAFF
TGTGCCAGCAGCTCAGCACCCGGGACACAGGGAGGAACTGAAGCTTTCTTT
>-|few|TRBV29-1|TRBJ1-2
CSVSPAGFNYGYTF
TGCAGCGTATCACCGGCAGGGTTTAACTATGGCTACACCTTC
>TRBD1|few|TRBV5-6|TRBJ2-7
CASSYVAGTAEQYF
TGTGCCAGCAGCTACGTCGCCGGGACAGCCGAGCAGTACTTC
>-|many|TRBV5-1|TRBJ2-1
CASSLEGGGEQFF
TGCGCCAGCAGCTTGGAGGGAGGTGGTGAGCAGTTCTTC
>-|-|TRBV29-1|TRBJ1-3
CSVAVDGRSGNTIYF
TGCAGCGTCGCCGTAGACGGGCGCTCTGGAAACACCATATATTTT
>TRBD2|few|TRBV3-1|TRBJ2-1
CASSLGRAGISYNEQFF
TGTGCCAGCAGCCTCGGGAGGGCAGGGATATCCTACAATGAGCAGTTCTTC
>-|-|TRBV12-3/TRBV12-4|TRBJ1-5
CASSAKGYQPQHF
TGTGCCAGCAGTGCCAAGGGCTATCAGCCCCAGCATTTT
>-|few|TRBV7-6|TRBJ2-7
CASSPAASYEQYF
TGTGCCAGCAGCCCCGCAGCCTCCTACGAGCAGTACTTC
>TRBD1|many|TRBV15|TRBJ1-5
CATSLTGNSNQPQHF
TGTGCCACCAGCCTGACAGGGAATAGCAATCAGCCCCAGCATTTT
>TRBD2|-|TRBV6-2/TRBV6-3|TRBJ2-2
CASSLLAGGPSGELFF
TGTGCCAGCAGTCTGCTAGCGGGAGGGCCGTCCGGGGAGCTGTTTTTT
>-|-|TRBV6-1|TRBJ1-6
CASTTVSPNSPLHF
TGTGCCAGCACGACCGTCAGCCCGAATTCACCCCTCCACTTT
>-|few|TRBV18|TRBJ2-1
CASSPRAFDEQFF
TGTGCCAGCTCACCACGGGCGTTCGATGAGCAGTTCTTC
>-|few|TRBV12-3/TRBV12-4|TRBJ2-7
CASTDSGAAYEQYF
TGTGCCAGCACCGATTCAGGTGCAGCCTACGAGCAGTACTTC
>-|few|TRBV5-1|TRBJ1-1
CASSTRGSVSEAFF
TGCGCCAGCAGTACGCGGGGATCGGTATCGGAAGCTTTCTTT
>TRBD1|-|TRBV7-9|TRBJ2-7
CASSETGYRYEQYF
TGTGCCAGCAGCGAGACAGGGTATAGGTACGAGCAGTACTTC
>-|few|TRBV7-6|TRBJ2-5
CASSLGLPPQETQYF
TGTGCCAGCAGCTTAGGTCTTCCCCCACAAGAGACCCAGTACTTC
>-|once|TRBV20-1|TRBJ2-1
CSASQGIYNEQFF
TGCAGTGCTAGTCAGGGGATCTACAATGAGCAGTTCTTC
>TRBD2|few|TRBV5-1|TRBJ2-1
CASSFPTSGVLNSYNEQFF
TGCGCCAGCAGCTTTCCGACTAGCGGGGTATTAAACTCCTACAATGAGCAGTTCTTC
>-|few|TRBV6-5|TRBJ1-5
CASSYFQGQPQHF
TGTGCCAGCAGTTACTTTCAAGGGCAGCCCCAGCATTTT
>-|few|TRBV7-2|TRBJ1-3
CASTVTLSSGNTIYF
TGTGCCAGCACCGTAACCCTGAGCTCTGGAAACACCATATATTTT
>TRBD1|few|TRBV20-1|TRBJ1-2
CSAPNRGGDYGYTF
TGCAGTGCTCCGAACAGAGGGGGCGACTATGGCTACACCTTC
>-|-|TRBV7-9|TRBJ2-3
CASSSKTSDTQYF
TGTGCCAGCAGCTCGAAGACATCAGATACGCAGTATTTT
>TRBD1|few|TRBV10-3|TRBJ1-5
CAISEGTEENQPQHF
TGTGCCATCAGTGAAGGGACAGAGGAAAATCAGCCCCAGCATTTT
>TRBD1|-|TRBV20-1|TRBJ2-4
CSARDVDRNIQYF
TGCAGTGCTAGAGATGTGGACAGGAACATTCAGTACTTC
>-|few|TRBV11-3|TRBJ2-7
CASSLGVGVQDEQYF
TGTGCCAGCAGCTTAGGAGTCGGGGTTCAGGACGAGCAGTACTTC
>-|-|TRBV19|TRBJ1-5
CASSVKGAQHF
TGTGCCAGTAGTGTCAAGGGAGCCCAGCATTTT
>TRBD2|-|TRBV7-8|TRBJ2-3
CAGQAGVTQYF
TGTGCCGGCCAAGCGGGGGTTACGCAGTATTTT
>-|few|TRBV18|TRBJ1-2
CASSLDVAVYTF
TGTGCCAGCTCACTGGACGTGGCTGTCTACACCTTC
>-|-|TRBV12-3/TRBV12-4|TRBJ1-6
CASTLGGGNNSPLHF
TGTGCCAGCACCCTTGGGGGGGGGAATAATTCACCCCTCCACTTT
>TRBD2|-|TRBV6-5|TRBJ2-5
CASSQTSGRAQETQYF
TGTGCCAGCAGCCAGACTAGCGGGAGGGCCCAAGAGACCCAGTACTTC
>TRBD1|-|TRBV6-5|TRBJ2-7
CASRMGQESSYEQYF
TGTGCCAGCAGGATGGGACAGGAATCCTCATACGAGCAGTACTTC
>TRBD1|-|TRBV5-1|TRBJ1-5
CASSPGTGRQPQHF
TGCGCCAGCAGCCCCGGGACAGGGAGACAGCCCCAGCATTTT
>-|-|TRBV11-2|TRBJ2-2
CASSLNGGVWPGELFF
TGTGCCAGCAGCTTAAACGGGGGCGTATGGCCCGGGGAGCTGTTTTTT
>-|few|TRBV29-1|TRBJ2-3
CSVEGASATDTQYF
TGCAGCGTTGAGGGGGCTAGCGCGACAGATACGCAGTATTTT